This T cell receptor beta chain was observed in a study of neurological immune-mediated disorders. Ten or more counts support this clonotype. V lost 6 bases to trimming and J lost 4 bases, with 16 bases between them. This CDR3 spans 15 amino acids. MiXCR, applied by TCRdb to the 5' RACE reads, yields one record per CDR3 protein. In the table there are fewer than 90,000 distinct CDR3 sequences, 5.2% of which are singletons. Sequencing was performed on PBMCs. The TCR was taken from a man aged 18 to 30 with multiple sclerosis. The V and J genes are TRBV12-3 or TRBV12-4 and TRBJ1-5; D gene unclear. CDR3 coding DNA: TGTGCCAGCAGCGGGTGGGCCAGCCTAAATCAGCCCCAGCATTTT. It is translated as CASSGWASLNQPQHF.